The 22 T cell receptor beta chains below all came from one sample that was sequenced in a study of blood T cell repertoires in COVID-19. Using immunoSEQ multiplex PCR, the repertoire was profiled, and TCRdb retains in-frame clones only, with some absent. Altogether 200,000 to 250,000 clones are present, about 90% being singletons, with the ten largest covering 10% to 11%. Sequencing was done on a sample of PBMCs or T cells enriched from blood (not recorded which). These TCRs come from a man aged 25-40 years who had recovered from COVID-19.

CDR3 region: CAISEQGALGNTIYF. In DNA form, the CDR3 reads TGTGCCATCAGTGAACAGGGGGCGCTTGGAAACACCATATATTTT. V gene TRBV10-3 combines with J gene TRBJ1-3, with 9 nucleotides matching TRBD1. Germline assignment: CDR1 ENHRY and CDR2 SYGVKD. The J segment lost 3 bases and the V segment lost 3 bases, leaving 3 bases of the junction unmatched. There are 15 residues in the CDR3.

This clone was recorded once. V usage is TRBV7-6 and J usage is TRBJ2-6, with D tentatively TRBD1 (5 bases). This CDR3 is 18 amino acids long. CDR1 and CDR2 (germline): SGHVS, FNYEAQ. Trimming pared 1 base from V and 0 bases from J, leaving 13 bases between. The CDR3 sequence: CASSLDGAGFSGANVLTF. CDR3 DNA: TGTGCCAGCAGCTTAGATGGTGCAGGGTTCTCTGGGGCCAACGTCCTGACTTTC.

The chain couples TRBV20-1 to TRBJ1-1; perhaps TRBD1 as D (5 bases). Germline V lookup: CDR1 DFQATT, CDR2 SNEGSKA (reference sequence). Trimming cost V 3 bases and J 0 bases, with 17 bases left between them. The CDR3 runs to 16 residues. CDR3 sequence: CSASQSDTWMNTEAFF. DNA for the CDR3: TGCAGTGCTAGTCAATCGGACACCTGGATGAACACTGAAGCTTTCTTT.

The chain links TRBV4-1 to TRBJ2-1; 8 bases map to TRBD1. Germline CDR1 is MGHRA and CDR2 is YSYEKL. V was clipped by 1 base and J by 8 bases; unmatched bases: 4. This CDR3 has 14 amino acids. The CDR3 sequence: CASSQGDRTDEQFF. CDR3 in DNA: TGCGCCAGCAGCCAAGGGGACAGGACGGATGAGCAGTTCTTC.

This clone was detected only once. For the CDR3, the DNA is TGTGCCAGCAGCCTGAGTTTCACTAATGAGCAGTTCTTC. Translation gives CASSLSFTNEQFF. The V and J genes are TRBV7-3 and TRBJ2-1; no clear D. The germline CDR1 and CDR2 sequences are SGHTA and FQGTGA. Trimming removed 5 bases from V and 7 bases from J, with 12 bases in between. The CDR3 consists of 13 residues.

This clone was counted a single time. The V and J genes are TRBV6-5 and TRBJ2-1; 8 bases map to TRBD1. The CDR3 is 15 residues long. CDR1 MNHEY and CDR2 SVGAGI come from the germline V gene. V lost 5 bases, J lost 5 bases, and 8 bases stayed unmatched. Here the CDR3 reads CASSRRTGTHNEQFF. In DNA, the CDR3 is TGTGCCAGCAGTCGAAGGACAGGGACCCACAATGAGCAGTTCTTC.

The rearrangement uses TRBV19 and TRBJ1-2; D perhaps matches TRBD1 (6 bases). This CDR3 spans 15 amino acids. The V gene's germline CDR1 is LNHDA and CDR2 SQIVND (reference sequence). Trimming took 2 bases from V and 4 from J, leaving 14 bases between them. This CDR3 is CASSIPPQGTYGYTF. DNA of the CDR3: TGTGCCAGTAGTATACCCCCTCAGGGGACCTATGGCTACACCTTC.

On this clone: The sample carries other DNA sequences with the same CDR3. V usage is TRBV28 and J usage is TRBJ2-7, with TRBD2 matching over 7 bases. Germline CDR1 reads MDHEN; CDR2 reads SYDVKM. The CDR3 has 11 residues. The ends lost 5 bases at V and 7 bases at J; junction bases unmatched: 2. In DNA form, the CDR3 reads TGTGCCAGCAGTCTCGGGGGGGAGCAGTACTTC. Translated: CASSLGGEQYF.

This chain connects TRBV3-1 (or the pseudogene TRBV3-2) to TRBJ2-5; perhaps TRBD2 as D (5 bases). The V end lost 4 bases, the J end lost 2 bases, and 14 bases lay between the germline ends. Germline lookup yields CDR1 LGHDT and CDR2 YNNKEL (reference sequence). This CDR3 has 15 amino acids. CDR3 DNA sequence: TGTGCCAGCAGCCCCGGGGTGCGCCATCAAGAGACCCAGTACTTC. It encodes CASSPGVRHQETQYF.

This clone has just a few counts. The junction does not match germline at one end; this may be a read error. The chain joins TRBV2 to TRBJ1-1, with 7 bases that match TRBD1. The CDR3 consists of 12 residues. Germline values: CDR1 SNHLY, CDR2 FYNNEI. The CDR3 region is CASKTQGTEPLF. The CDR3 DNA reads TGTGCCAGCAAGACACAGGGGACCGAACCCCTCTTT. Full variable domain (rest looked up from reference TRBV2 and TRBJ1-1): EPEVTQTPSHQVTQMGQEVILRCVPISNHLYFYWYRQILGQKVEFLVSFYNNEISEKSEIFDDQFSVERPDGSNFTLKIRSTKLEDSAMYFCASKTQGTEPLFGQGTRLTVV.

The chain recombines TRBV4-1 with TRBJ1-5, with D possibly being TRBD1 (6 bases). The V end lost 1 base, the J end lost 6 bases, and 13 bases lay between the germline ends. CDR3 length equals 15 residues. Germline values: CDR1 MGHRA, CDR2 YSYEKL. This CDR3 is CASSQGGAGGQPQHF. The CDR3 bases are TGCGCCAGCAGCCAAGGGGGGGCGGGAGGTCAGCCCCAGCATTTT.

This chain joins TRBV30 and TRBJ1-1; 8 bases are shared with TRBD1. Germline loops: CDR1 GTSNPN, CDR2 SVGIG (reference sequence). This CDR3 region has 11 residues. The V gene end was trimmed by 7 bases and the J gene end by 6 bases; junction bases not matched to a gene: 4. The CDR3 protein is CASYRGAEAFF. CDR3 bases: TGTGCCTCCTACAGGGGGGCTGAAGCTTTCTTT.

This clone has more than one count but fewer than ten. The V and J genes are TRBV7-3 and TRBJ2-3; TRBD2 aligns across 12 bases. J lost 5 bases, V lost 2 bases, and 5 bases had no gene match. The CDR3 has 16 residues. Per germline, CDR1 SGHTA and CDR2 FQGTGA. Here the CDR3 reads CASSLETSGGIDTQYF. The CDR3 region has the DNA TGTGCCAGCAGCTTAGAGACTAGCGGGGGTATAGATACGCAGTATTTT.

The genes are TRBV5-1 and TRBJ2-2; D uncertain. The germline gives CDR1 SGHRS, CDR2 YFSETQ. Trimming left V 0 bases short and J 6 bases short, with 6 bases between. The CDR3 length is 13 residues. The CDR3 sequence is CASSLAVAGELFF. The CDR3 region has the DNA TGCGCCAGCAGCTTGGCCGTTGCCGGGGAGCTGTTTTTT.

This chain connects TRBV24-1 to TRBJ2-5; the D is unclear. Trimming removed 6 bases at V and 1 base at J, with 11 bases between. CDR3 length equals 14 residues. Germline lookup yields CDR1 KGHDR and CDR2 SFDVKD. CDR3 amino acids: CATSSPGPQETQYF. Written as DNA, the CDR3 is TGTGCCACCAGTTCCCCGGGTCCCCAAGAGACCCAGTACTTC.

The rearrangement joins TRBV5-8 to TRBJ1-5; D is uncertain. Germline CDR1 SGHTS, CDR2 YDEGEE. V lost 1 base and J 4 bases, leaving 15 bases between the germline ends. The CDR3 has 16 amino acids. CDR3 in DNA: TGTGCCAGCAGCTTGACGCGGAGGGTGTTGAATCAGCCCCAGCATTTT. It translates to CASSLTRRVLNQPQHF.

V usage is TRBV19 and J usage is TRBJ1-5, with TRBD1 matching 7 bases. The V segment lost 5 bases and the J segment 2 bases; nucleotides outside the gene matches: 3. This CDR3 is built from 14 residues. Germline V gene sequence: CDR1 LNHDA, CDR2 SQIVND (reference sequence). CDR3 residues: CASSAGTGNQPQHF. CDR3 DNA: TGTGCCAGTAGTGCCGGGACAGGCAATCAGCCCCAGCATTTT.

For the CDR3, the DNA is TGTGCCAGCAGTCCAAGGACAGGGATGAACACTGAAGCTTTCTTT. Protein sequence: CASSPRTGMNTEAFF. The J gene is TRBJ1-1, the V gene TRBV28, with 8 bases lining up with TRBD1. J lost 0 bases, V lost 5 bases, and 5 bases had no gene match. Germline V lookup: CDR1 MDHEN, CDR2 SYDVKM. CDR3 size: 15 residues. Together with reference TRBV28 and TRBJ1-1, the CDR3 gives the full variable domain: DVKVTQSSRYLVKRTGEKVFLECVQDMDHENMFWYRQDPGLGLRLIYFSYDVKMKEKGDIPEGYSVSREKKERFSLILESASTNQTSMYLCASSPRTGMNTEAFFGQGTRLTVV.

V gene TRBV15 combines with J gene TRBJ1-2; maybe TRBD1 (5 bases). The CDR3 loop spans 16 amino acids. Germline loops: CDR1 LNHNV, CDR2 YYDKDF (reference sequence). V lost 0 bases and J lost 4, with 15 bases in between. The CDR3 here is CATSREMSGLLYGYTF. The CDR3 bases are TGTGCCACCAGCAGAGAAATGTCAGGGTTACTCTATGGCTACACCTTC.

In its sample, this clone was seen a few times. The chain carries TRBV30 and TRBJ1-5; 7 bases are shared with TRBD1. The germline gives CDR1 GTSNPN, CDR2 SVGIG (reference sequence). V was pared by 3 bases and J by 5 bases, with 4 bases of the junction left unmatched. The CDR3 spans 13 residues. CDR3 in DNA: TGTGCCTGGAGACAGGGGTTACATCAGCCCCAGCATTTT. It yields the protein CAWRQGLHQPQHF.

The CDR3 DNA sequence: TGCGCCAGCAGCCAGTGGACTAGCGGATTGGCAGATACGCAGTATTTT. Its translation: CASSQWTSGLADTQYF. The chain recombines TRBV5-1 with TRBJ2-3, with 10 bases lining up with TRBD2. CDR1 and CDR2 (germline): SGHRS, YFSETQ. V shed 4 bases, J shed 4 bases, and the junction held 9 bases outside the gene matches. The length of the CDR3 is 16 residues.

The rearrangement uses TRBV23-1 and TRBJ2-7; D might be TRBD1 (6 bases). TRBV23-1 is sorted into the ORF group, with uncertain function. This CDR3 spans 18 amino acids. The V gene lost 7 bases and the J gene lost 2 bases, with 27 bases spanning the gap. The CDR3 DNA is TGCGCCAGCACAAACAGGACACACTCAGAGGGGGTTACCTACGAGCAGTACTTC. Translating gives CASTNRTHSEGVTYEQYF.